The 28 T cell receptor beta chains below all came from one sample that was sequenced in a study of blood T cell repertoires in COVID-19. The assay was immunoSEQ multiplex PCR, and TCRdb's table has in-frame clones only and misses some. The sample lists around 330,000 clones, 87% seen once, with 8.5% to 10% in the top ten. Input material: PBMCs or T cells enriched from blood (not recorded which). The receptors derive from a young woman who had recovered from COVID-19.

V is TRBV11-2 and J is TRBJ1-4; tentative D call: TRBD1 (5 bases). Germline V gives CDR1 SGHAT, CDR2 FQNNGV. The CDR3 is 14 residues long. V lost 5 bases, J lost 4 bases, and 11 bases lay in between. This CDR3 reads CASSLRGINEKLFF. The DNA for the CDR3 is TGTGCCAGCAGCCTCCGGGGGATTAATGAAAAACTGTTTTTT.

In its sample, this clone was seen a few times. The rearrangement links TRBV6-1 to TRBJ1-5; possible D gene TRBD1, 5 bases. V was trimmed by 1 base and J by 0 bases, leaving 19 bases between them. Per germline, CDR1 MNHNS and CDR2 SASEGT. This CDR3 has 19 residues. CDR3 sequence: CASSEGPGWGEYSNQPQHF. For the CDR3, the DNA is TGTGCCAGCAGTGAAGGCCCGGGTTGGGGGGAATATAGCAATCAGCCCCAGCATTTT.

In DNA form, the CDR3 reads TGTGCCACCTCTGGGGGCGGGTCGAACACCGGGGAGCTGTTTTTT. Translating it yields CATSGGGSNTGELFF. The chain employs TRBV7-9 and TRBJ2-2; tentatively, D is TRBD1 (6 bases). This CDR3 spans 15 amino acids. V was cut by 10 bases and J by 0 bases, with 15 bases left in between. CDR1 is SEHNR, CDR2 FQNEAQ, per germline (reference sequence).

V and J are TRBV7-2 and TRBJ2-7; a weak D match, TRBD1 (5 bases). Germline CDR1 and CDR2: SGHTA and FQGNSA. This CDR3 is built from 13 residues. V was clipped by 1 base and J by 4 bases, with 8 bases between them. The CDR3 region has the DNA TGTGCCAGCAGCTTAGACAGGTATTACGAGCAGTACTTC. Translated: CASSLDRYYEQYF. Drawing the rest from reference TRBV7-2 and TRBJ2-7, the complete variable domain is GAGVSQSPSNKVTEKGKDVELRCDPISGHTALYWYRQSLGQGLEFLIYFQGNSAPDKSGLPSDRFSAERTGGSVSTLTIQRTQQEDSAVYLCASSLDRYYEQYFGPGTRLTVT.

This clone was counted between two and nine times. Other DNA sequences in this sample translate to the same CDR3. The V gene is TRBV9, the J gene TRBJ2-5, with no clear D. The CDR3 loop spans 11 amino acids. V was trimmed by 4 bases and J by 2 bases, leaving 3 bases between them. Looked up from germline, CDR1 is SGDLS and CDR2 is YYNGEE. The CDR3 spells CASSSQETQYF. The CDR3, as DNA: TGTGCCAGCAGCTCACAAGAGACCCAGTACTTC.

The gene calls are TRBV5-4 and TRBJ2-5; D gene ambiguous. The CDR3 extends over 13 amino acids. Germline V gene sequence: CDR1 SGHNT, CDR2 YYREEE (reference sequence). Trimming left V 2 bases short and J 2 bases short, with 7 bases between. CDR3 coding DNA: TGTGCCAGCAGCTTTCCGAGTCAAGAGACCCAGTACTTC. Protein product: CASSFPSQETQYF. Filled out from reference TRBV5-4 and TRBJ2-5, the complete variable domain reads ETGVTQSPTHLIKTRGQQVTLRCSSQSGHNTVSWYQQALGQGPQFIFQYYREEENGRGNFPPRFSGLQFPNYSSELNVNALELDDSALYLCASSFPSQETQYFGPGTRLLVL.

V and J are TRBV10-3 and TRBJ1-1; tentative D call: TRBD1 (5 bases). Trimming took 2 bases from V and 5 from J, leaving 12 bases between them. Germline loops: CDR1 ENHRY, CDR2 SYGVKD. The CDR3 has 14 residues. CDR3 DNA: TGTGCCATCAGTGAGGGCAGGGATGGAACTGAAGCTTTCTTT. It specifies CAISEGRDGTEAFF.

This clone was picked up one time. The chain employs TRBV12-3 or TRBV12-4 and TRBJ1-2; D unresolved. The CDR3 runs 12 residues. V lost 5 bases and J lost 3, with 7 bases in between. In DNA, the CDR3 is TGTGCCAGCAGTCCCCAGTACTATGGCTACACCTTC. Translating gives CASSPQYYGYTF.

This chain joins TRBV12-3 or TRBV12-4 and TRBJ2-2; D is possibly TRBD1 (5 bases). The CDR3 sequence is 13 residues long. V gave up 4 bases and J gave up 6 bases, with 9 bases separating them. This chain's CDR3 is CASSYQGSGELFF. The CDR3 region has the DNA TGTGCCAGCAGTTATCAGGGTTCCGGGGAGCTGTTTTTT.

CDR3 DNA sequence: TGTGCCAGCAGTAGTCAGGGTAGGGACGAGCAGTACTTC. Its translation: CASSSQGRDEQYF. The chain recombines TRBV25-1 with TRBJ2-7; a weak D match, TRBD1 (5 bases). Germline assignment: CDR1 MGHDK and CDR2 SYGVNS. The CDR3 loop spans 13 amino acids. The germline V and J ends were trimmed by 5 bases and 5 bases, with 13 bases remaining between them.

The CDR3 here is CASSLSTAYNEQFF. The CDR3 region has the DNA TGTGCCAGCAGTTTGTCGACTGCCTACAATGAGCAGTTCTTC. The genes are TRBV7-3 and TRBJ2-1; no clear D gene. The germline V gene has CDR1 SGHTA and CDR2 FQGTGA. The length of the CDR3 is 14 residues. Between the trimmed V and J ends, which lost 6 bases and 2 bases, there was a span of 11 bases.

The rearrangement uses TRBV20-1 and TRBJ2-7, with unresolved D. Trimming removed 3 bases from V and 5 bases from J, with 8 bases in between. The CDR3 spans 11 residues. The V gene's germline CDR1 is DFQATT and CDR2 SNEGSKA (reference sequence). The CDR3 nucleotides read TGCAGTGCTAGCGTAGTAGACGAGCAGTACTTC. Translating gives CSASVVDEQYF.

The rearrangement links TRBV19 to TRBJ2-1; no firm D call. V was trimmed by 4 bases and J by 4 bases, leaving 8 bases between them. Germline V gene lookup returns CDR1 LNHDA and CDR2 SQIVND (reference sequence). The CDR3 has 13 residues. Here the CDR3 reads CASSTRSYNEQFF. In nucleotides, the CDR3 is TGTGCCAGTAGTACCAGATCGTACAATGAGCAGTTCTTC.

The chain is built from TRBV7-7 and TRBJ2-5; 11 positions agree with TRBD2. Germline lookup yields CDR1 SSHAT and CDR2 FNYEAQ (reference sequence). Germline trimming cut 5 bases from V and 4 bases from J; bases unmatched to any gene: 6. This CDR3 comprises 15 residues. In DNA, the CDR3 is TGTGCCAGCAGCAGTAGCGGGGGGGCCGGAGAGACCCAGTACTTC. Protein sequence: CASSSSGGAGETQYF.

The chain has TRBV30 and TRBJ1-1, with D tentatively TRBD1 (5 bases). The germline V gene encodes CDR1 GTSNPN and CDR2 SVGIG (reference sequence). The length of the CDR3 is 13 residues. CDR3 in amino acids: CALEINGGGEAFF. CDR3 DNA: TGTGCTTTGGAAATAAATGGGGGGGGTGAAGCTTTCTTT.

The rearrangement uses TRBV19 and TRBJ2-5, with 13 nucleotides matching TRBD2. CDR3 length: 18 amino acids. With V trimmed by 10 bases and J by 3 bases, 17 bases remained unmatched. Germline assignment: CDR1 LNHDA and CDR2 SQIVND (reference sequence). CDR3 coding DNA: TGTGCCACCTCCCGGTGGACTAGCGGGAGTGGGGTCGAAGAGACCCAGTACTTC. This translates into CATSRWTSGSGVEETQYF.

For the CDR3, the DNA is TGTGCCTGGACTAGCGGAGCCGTGGAGAATGAGCAGTTCTTC. Translation: CAWTSGAVENEQFF. The V and J genes are TRBV30 and TRBJ2-1, with 7 bases lining up with TRBD2. V lost 4 bases and J lost 7; bases outside the gene matches: 10. The germline V gene encodes CDR1 GTSNPN and CDR2 SVGIG (reference sequence). The CDR3 length is 14 residues.

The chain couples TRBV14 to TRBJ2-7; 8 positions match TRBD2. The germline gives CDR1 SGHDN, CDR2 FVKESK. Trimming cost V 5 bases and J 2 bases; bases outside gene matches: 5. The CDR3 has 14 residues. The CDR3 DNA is TGTGCCAGCAGCTTCATGGGACTAGCCTACGAGCAGTACTTC. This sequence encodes CASSFMGLAYEQYF.

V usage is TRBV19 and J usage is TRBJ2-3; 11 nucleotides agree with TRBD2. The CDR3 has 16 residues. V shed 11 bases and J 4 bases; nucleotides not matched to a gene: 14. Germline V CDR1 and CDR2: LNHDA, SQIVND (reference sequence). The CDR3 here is CASKRGIAGGADTQYF. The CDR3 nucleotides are TGTGCCTCCAAGAGAGGTATAGCGGGAGGGGCAGATACGCAGTATTTT.

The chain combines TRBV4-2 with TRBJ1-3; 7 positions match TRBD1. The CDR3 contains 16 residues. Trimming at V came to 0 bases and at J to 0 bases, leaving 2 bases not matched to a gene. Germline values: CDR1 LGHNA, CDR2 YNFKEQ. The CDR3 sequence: CASSQEGQLSGNTIYF. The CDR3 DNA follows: TGTGCCAGCAGCCAAGAGGGACAGCTCTCTGGAAACACCATATATTTT.

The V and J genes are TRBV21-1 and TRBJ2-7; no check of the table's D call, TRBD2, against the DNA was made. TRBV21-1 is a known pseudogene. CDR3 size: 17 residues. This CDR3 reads CASSKDTPSRSGYEQYF. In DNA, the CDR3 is TGTGCCAGCAGCAAGGATACTCCGAGTAGGAGCGGTTACGAGCAGTACTTC.

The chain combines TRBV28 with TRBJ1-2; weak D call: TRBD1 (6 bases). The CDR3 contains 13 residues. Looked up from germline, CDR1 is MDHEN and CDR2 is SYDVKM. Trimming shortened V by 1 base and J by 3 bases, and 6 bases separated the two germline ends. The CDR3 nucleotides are TGTGCCAGCAGTTTATCAGGGGACTATGGCTACACCTTC. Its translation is CASSLSGDYGYTF.

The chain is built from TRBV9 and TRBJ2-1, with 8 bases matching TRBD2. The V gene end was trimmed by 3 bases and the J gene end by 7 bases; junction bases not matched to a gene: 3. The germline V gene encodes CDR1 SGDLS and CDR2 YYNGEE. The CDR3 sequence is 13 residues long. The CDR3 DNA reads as TGTGCCAGCAGCGGAGCGGGAGAAAATGAGCAGTTCTTC. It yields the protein CASSGAGENEQFF.

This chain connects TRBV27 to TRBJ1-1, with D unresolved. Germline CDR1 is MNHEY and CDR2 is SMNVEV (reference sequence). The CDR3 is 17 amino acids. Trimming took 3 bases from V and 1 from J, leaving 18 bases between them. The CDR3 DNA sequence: TGTGCCAGCAGTTTGGTCTTCGGGGTTCTTTCGAACACTGAAGCTTTCTTT. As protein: CASSLVFGVLSNTEAFF.

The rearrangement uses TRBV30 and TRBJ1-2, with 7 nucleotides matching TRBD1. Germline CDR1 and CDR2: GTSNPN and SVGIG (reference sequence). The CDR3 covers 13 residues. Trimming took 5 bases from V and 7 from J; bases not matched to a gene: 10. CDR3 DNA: TGTGCCTGGCATTACAGGGGATTATCTGGCTACACCTTC. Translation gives CAWHYRGLSGYTF.

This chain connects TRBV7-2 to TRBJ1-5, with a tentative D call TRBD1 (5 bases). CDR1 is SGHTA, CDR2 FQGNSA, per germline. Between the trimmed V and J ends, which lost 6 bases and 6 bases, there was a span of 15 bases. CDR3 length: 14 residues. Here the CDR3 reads CASSKEGLGQPQHF. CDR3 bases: TGTGCCAGCAGTAAGGAGGGGTTAGGTCAGCCCCAGCATTTT.

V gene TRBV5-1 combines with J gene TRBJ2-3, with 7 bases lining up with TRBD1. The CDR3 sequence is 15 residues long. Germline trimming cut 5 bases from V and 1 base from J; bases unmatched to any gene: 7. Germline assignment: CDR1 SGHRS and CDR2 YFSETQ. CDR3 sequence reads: CASRNDRVGTDTQYF. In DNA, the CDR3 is TGCGCCAGCAGAAATGACAGGGTCGGCACAGATACGCAGTATTTT.

The CDR3 loop reads CASSQRRTSGRELTSTDTQYF. CDR3 bases: TGTGCCAGCAGCCAAAGACGGACTAGCGGGAGGGAATTGACTAGCACAGATACGCAGTATTTT. The chain uses TRBV3-1 (or the pseudogene TRBV3-2) and TRBJ2-3; 15 nucleotides align to TRBD2. The V segment lost 2 bases and the J segment 0 bases; nucleotides outside the gene matches: 12. Germline V lookup: CDR1 LGHDT, CDR2 YNNKEL (reference sequence). The CDR3 length is 21 residues.